Below, 14 T cell receptor beta chains from the same sample are listed, as sequenced in a study of T cell clonality in common variable immunodeficiency. Assay: immunoSEQ multiplex PCR; the TCRdb copy retains only in-frame clones and omits some. The data list some 45,000 clones, none observed once; about 5.9% falls to the top ten. Sequencing input: peripheral blood mononuclear cells. Receptors were obtained from a person between 18 and 75 years old in good health.

This clone was detected many times. The CDR3 end falls 3 residues outside the read, so it is completed with the germline J gene. V is TRBV5-8 and J is TRBJ2-4; weak D call: TRBD1 (5 bases). The CDR3 is 14 amino acids. V lost 0 bases and J 2 bases, leaving 6 bases between the germline ends. In germline, CDR1 is SGHTS, CDR2 YDEGEE. The CDR3: CASSLGGPKNIQYF. The part of the CDR3 DNA that was read is TGTGCCAGCAGCTTGGGGGGCCCCAAAAACATT.

This clone was seen many times. The CDR3 goes on 3 residues after the read ends, and that part is filled in from the germline J gene. The chain couples TRBV11-2 to TRBJ2-3; D remains unclear. Germline V CDR1 and CDR2: SGHAT, FQNNGV. Trimming shortened V by 4 bases and J by 4 bases, and 9 bases separated the two germline ends. The CDR3 loop spans 13 amino acids. The covered CDR3 bases are TGTGCCAGCAGCTCCCAAGTAGCAGATACG. It specifies CASSSQVADT. The whole CDR3 is CASSSQVADTQYF.

This clone was seen only a few times. The CDR3 end falls 3 residues outside the read, so it is completed with the germline J gene. The V gene is TRBV19, the J gene TRBJ1-2; 7 bases are shared with TRBD1. The CDR3 is made up of 15 amino acids. Per germline, CDR1 LNHDA and CDR2 SQIVND (reference sequence). The CDR3 DNA, read in part, is TGTGCCTCATCCAACAGGGGTCACGGGGTAGATACC. This sequence encodes CASSNRGHGVDT. In full, the CDR3 is CASSNRGHGVDTYTF.

This clone was picked up many times. The DNA ends 3 residues before the CDR3 does, and the rest of the CDR3 is filled in from the germline J gene. The rearrangement links TRBV7-2 to TRBJ1-6; 7 bases agree with TRBD1. The CDR3 length is 15 residues. Trimming took 5 bases from V and 5 from J; bases not matched to a gene: 6. CDR1 and CDR2 from the germline V gene are SGHTA and FQGNSA. Here the CDR3 reads CASSVRQGHNSPLHF. The DNA read from the CDR3 is TGTGCCAGCAGCGTCCGACAGGGCCATAATTCACCC.

This clone was seen at least ten times. From the germline J gene comes the end of the CDR3, since the read stops 3 residues before it. The V and J genes are TRBV9 and TRBJ1-6, with D perhaps matching TRBD1 (6 bases). V was cut by 0 bases and J by 6 bases, with 10 bases left in between. Germline V gene sequence: CDR1 SGDLS, CDR2 YYNGEE. The CDR3 has 15 residues. Partial CDR3 DNA: TGTGCCAGCAGCGTAGTGACAGGACCTAATTCACCC. It specifies CASSVVTGPNSP. The CDR3, in full, reads CASSVVTGPNSPLHF.

This clone was found many times. Read sequence stops 3 residues before the CDR3 end, and the germline J gene provides the missing end. The chain joins TRBV6-2 or TRBV6-3 to TRBJ2-2, with 8 bases lining up with TRBD2. This CDR3 has 16 residues. The trim removed 2 bases at V and 8 bases at J, leaving 10 bases unmatched. The V gene's germline CDR1 is MNHEY and CDR2 SVGEGT. CDR3 in amino acids: CASSYLTGGLAGELFF. CDR3 bases read: TGTGCCAGCAGTTACCTTACGGGGGGGCTTGCTGGGGAG.

This clone was detected ten times or more. The read ends 3 residues early relative to the CDR3; the germline J gene fills the gap. The chain links TRBV19 to TRBJ1-2; tentatively, D is TRBD1 (5 bases). Trimming removed 3 bases at V and 7 bases at J, with 15 bases between. The CDR3 length is 14 residues. CDR1 and CDR2 from the germline V gene are LNHDA and SQIVND (reference sequence). This CDR3 reads CASSMFQGVLGYTF. The DNA read from the CDR3 is TGTGCCAGTAGTATGTTCCAGGGAGTGCTTGGC.

This clone was recorded many times. The DNA ends 3 residues before the CDR3 does, and the rest of the CDR3 is filled in from the germline J gene. At the DNA level, this CDR3 is encoded by other sequences in the same sample as well. The chain uses TRBV6-1 and TRBJ1-3; D may be TRBD1 (6 bases). CDR1 and CDR2 from the germline V gene are MNHNS and SASEGT. V lost 2 bases, J lost 2 bases, and 10 bases lay in between. The CDR3 contains 15 residues. The CDR3 bases that were read are TGTGCCAGCAGTGAATGGGGGCGGACTGGAAACACC. Protein: CASSEWGRTGNT. The complete CDR3 protein is CASSEWGRTGNTIYF.

This clone was detected ten times or more. Read sequence stops 3 residues before the CDR3 end, and the germline J gene provides the missing end. V and J are TRBV30 and TRBJ1-1; D not certain. The CDR3 loop spans 11 amino acids. The ends were cut back, 3 bases at V and 1 base at J, with 3 bases in the middle. Per germline, CDR1 GTSNPN and CDR2 SVGIG (reference sequence). This CDR3 reads CAWRQNTEAFF. The DNA read from the CDR3 is TGTGCCTGGAGACAGAACACTGAA. The whole variable domain, remainder taken from reference TRBV30 and TRBJ1-1, is SQTIHQWPATLVQPVGSPLSLECTVEGTSNPNLYWYRQAAGRGLQLLFYSVGIGQISSEVPQNLSASRPQDRQFILSSKKLLLSDSGFYLCAWRQNTEAFFGQGTRLTVV.

About this clone itself: The sequenced fragment ends 3 residues before the CDR3 boundary, so the rest is inferred from the germline J gene. The chain carries TRBV19 and TRBJ2-4; D ambiguous. In germline, CDR1 is LNHDA, CDR2 SQIVND (reference sequence). The CDR3 length is 13 residues. Partial CDR3 DNA: TGTGCCAGTAGTATGACGGCCAACTATGGT. This encodes CASSMTANYG. The CDR3 in its entirety is CASSMTANYGQYF.

Details on this clone: This clone may be a read error of a much larger clone one base away. The read ends 3 residues before the CDR3 terminus; that terminus is restored from the germline J gene. This chain connects TRBV6-2 or TRBV6-3 to TRBJ2-7; perhaps TRBD2 as D (6 bases). Germline lookup yields CDR1 MNHEY and CDR2 SVGEGT. Trimming stripped 5 bases from V and 0 bases from J, with 11 bases between. CDR3 length: 14 amino acids. CDR3 DNA (partial): TGTGCCAGCAGTCTGACGACTAGCTCCTACGAG. Protein product: CASSLTTSSYE. The whole CDR3 sequence is CASSLTTSSYEQYF.

This clone was seen repeatedly, ten times or more. This chain's CDR3 is CAWSAGIDQPQYF. The CDR3 DNA, read in part, is TGTGCCTGGAGTGCAGGGATAGACCAGCCG. The chain has TRBV30 and TRBJ2-3; TRBD1 might be the D (5 bases). Coverage ceases 3 residues before the CDR3 finishes, and the germline J gene fills in the end. Germline values: CDR1 GTSNPN, CDR2 SVGIG (reference sequence). The CDR3 contains 13 residues.

This clone was found a few times. The CDR3 end falls 3 residues outside the read, so it is completed with the germline J gene. This chain uses TRBV18 with TRBJ2-4; D remains unclear. The CDR3 totals 14 residues. Germline-derived CDR1 and CDR2 are KGHSH and LQKENI. The covered CDR3 bases are TGTGCCAGCTCACCGGCAGCCGTTAACTATGGT. Protein sequence: CASSPAAVNYG. The full CDR3 protein reads CASSPAAVNYGQYF.

This clone showed up many times. The read stops 3 residues short of the end of the CDR3; the missing end is completed from the germline J gene. The rearrangement links TRBV30 to TRBJ1-2; maybe TRBD1 (5 bases). Trimming took off 5 bases at V and 6 bases at J, with 19 bases between the two ends. Germline V gene data show CDR1 as GTSNPN and CDR2 as SVGIG (reference sequence). The CDR3 extends over 14 amino acids. CDR3 region: CAWGGRGRGDGYTF. The covered CDR3 bases are TGTGCCTGGGGGGGGAGGGGACGGGGTGATGGC.